These T cell receptor beta chains were read from a single sample in a study of T cells in localized non-small cell lung cancer. Data came from immunoSEQ multiplex PCR; TCRdb stores just in-frame clones and leaves some out. The data contain about 52,000 clones, 85% to 90% of them singletons. The sample here was PBMCs, taken before any cancer treatment. These receptors were taken from a female donor with stage II lung adenocarcinoma. Each CDR3 is given without its conserved first and last residue. Clone size is stated in some rows and not others, as once, few, many or a class when expanded.

V,size,length,J,CDR3
TRBV6-6,once,11,TRBJ1-1,ASIKQGSSEAF
TRBV6-6,.,12,TRBJ1-1,ASSYSRVNTEAF
TRBV6-4,once,13,TRBJ2-3,ASSETSGGTDTQY
TRBV4-2,.,13,TRBJ2-3,ASGTGARGTDTQY
TRBV5-1,.,14,TRBJ1-1,ASSLWGTGVNTEAF
TRBV5-6,.,9,TRBJ2-3,ASSLADTQY
TRBV27,.,12,TRBJ1-6,ASSAGGKGSPLH
TRBV10-2,.,10,TRBJ2-7,ASSHRDDEQY
TRBV7-2,few,11,TRBJ2-2,ASSTRPDGELF
TRBV5-1,.,11,TRBJ2-3,ASSSSATDTQY
TRBV7-8,once,10,TRBJ1-2,ASSLLQGGYT
TRBV30,.,12,TRBJ2-7,AWTSGQGSHEQY
TRBV7-8,.,10,TRBJ1-2,ASSPQGYGYT
TRBV5-1,few,12,TRBJ1-1,ASSLLQGGTEAF
TRBV10-3,.,12,TRBJ2-2,AIGPGGNTGELF
TRBV11-2,.,12,TRBJ1-1,ASSFFVGNTEAF
TRBV6-6,.,11,TRBJ1-1,ASSYVANTEAF
TRBV27,.,12,TRBJ1-4,ASSPGPSNEKLF
TRBV2,.,14,TRBJ2-2,ASSARGGPNTGELF
TRBV11-2,.,12,TRBJ2-7,ASSTQGWTGEQY
TRBV9,.,11,TRBJ1-1,ASSPTGNTEAF
TRBV6-5,.,14,TRBJ2-7,ASSYSSALNSYEQY
TRBV7-6,once,15,TRBJ2-5,ASSVGTSGGNGGTQY
TRBV29-1,.,9,TRBJ1-1,SVESYPKAF
TRBV2,few,10,TRBJ1-3,ASSENMHTIY
TRBV9,.,13,TRBJ1-2,ASSVDGMGSYGYT
TRBV27,.,11,TRBJ1-1,ASSPGGYTEAF
TRBV5-5,.,16,TRBJ2-7,ASSQPGTGIGVSYEQY
TRBV18,.,12,TRBJ1-5,ASSLQGIYQPQH
TRBV27,.,14,TRBJ1-2,ASSPLGSTLNYGYT
TRBV5-1,.,13,TRBJ1-3,ASSSGTLKEDTIY
TRBV5-1,.,13,TRBJ2-7,ASSRIGDRVSEQY
TRBV4-2,.,14,TRBJ2-5,ASSQDGTSGEETQY
TRBV19,.,14,TRBJ1-2,ASIKGQGLFGYGYT
TRBV30,.,11,TRBJ1-1,AWKIREATEAF
TRBV7-9,.,13,TRBJ2-3,ASSRVAVQADTQY
TRBV6-4,.,11,TRBJ2-2,ASSDSSTGELF
TRBV2,.,7,TRBJ1-2,ASGGGYT
TRBV19,.,11,TRBJ2-5,ASSSRPQETQY
TRBV5-1,.,12,TRBJ1-3,ASSLSQDGNTIY
TRBV5-1,.,13,TRBJ2-7,ASSGTGIGAYEQY
TRBV2,.,12,TRBJ1-3,ASSEGASGNTIY
TRBV5-4,.,11,TRBJ1-2,ASSLAGPYGYT
TRBV5-1,.,11,TRBJ1-2,ASSSDRVAGYT
TRBV18,.,12,TRBJ1-3,ASSPLSNGNTIY
TRBV7-2,once,12,TRBJ1-4,ASSPGQPNEKLF
TRBV7-9,.,11,TRBJ2-7,AGERTESYEQY
TRBV27,.,12,TRBJ2-7,ASSLAGVLGEQY
TRBV25-1,.,10,TRBJ1-2,ASSDRHYGYT